This T cell receptor beta chain was profiled in a study of cytomegalovirus exposure and HLA in healthy donors. The overall study: A prior study identified 90 million to 120 million unique TCR beta sequences from some 180 million T cells. Early release data held about 85 million unique TCRs from HLA-typed donors.

With 60 Vbeta and 13 Jbeta primers, the PCR was carried out. The data were produced by immunoSEQ multiplex PCR, yet TCRdb's version contains in-frame clones alone and is incomplete. The data show some 190,000 clones, more than 75% seen once. To note about this clone: Its specificity is not known.

The J segment lost 0 bases and the V segment lost 2 bases, leaving 3 bases of the junction unmatched. From germline, CDR1 is SEHNR and CDR2 FQNEAQ (reference sequence). This CDR3 region has 16 residues. General study points: Sequencing depth across donors, presence/absence analyses assumed, was roughly uniform. Analysis performed later found 16,000 or so TCR beta sequences associated with HLA alleles at 0.05 false discovery rate.

This chain joins TRBV7-9 and TRBJ1-1; TRBD1 matches 10 bases. The sequence was collected from a woman aged 18-29 years in good health and CMV-seronegative. Sequencing was carried out using PBMCs. This chain's CDR3 is CASSLLTGGMNTEAFF. CDR3 DNA sequence: TGTGCCAGCAGCTTATTGACAGGGGGCATGAACACTGAAGCTTTCTTT.